Each of the 25 T cell receptor beta chains below was sequenced from the same sample in a study of regulatory T cells in long-lasting Graves disease. Time point given: newly diagnosed GD, antithyroid drugs for less than 3 months. RNA extracted from PBMCs served as the sequencing template. Arm-PCR with iRepertoire HTBI primers amplified the CDR3 regions for these TCR beta libraries. Via MiXCR, TCRdb re-called the multiplex PCR reads, giving one row per CDR3 protein. The sample consists of fewer than 650,000 distinct CDR3 sequences, around 17% of them appearing once. These same records also appear under a second study, on T cells in Graves' hyperthyroidism and ophthalmopathy.

Sample: peripheral blood mononuclear cells (PBMCs), taken at new diagnosis, from a patient treated with antithyroid drugs. The source is a woman younger than 45 with Graves disease.

The rearrangement links TRBV28 to TRBJ2-3; D not resolved. The CDR3 runs to 14 residues. From germline, CDR1 is MDHEN and CDR2 SYDVKM. The V gene lost 5 bases and the J gene lost 0 bases, with 9 bases spanning the gap. CDR3 residues: CASSPFLSTDTQYF. The CDR3 nucleotides read TGTGCCAGCAGTCCTTTTTTGAGCACAGATACGCAGTATTTT.

This clonotype was detected a few times. The chain carries TRBV9 and TRBJ2-1; 11 positions agree with TRBD2. The CDR3 runs to 16 residues. The V gene end was trimmed by 4 bases and the J gene end by 12 bases; junction bases not matched to a gene: 15. Germline V gives CDR1 SGDLS, CDR2 YYNGEE. CDR3 protein: CASSNLGGTSGLRQFF. As DNA, the CDR3 is TGTGCCAGCAGCAACTTAGGGGGGACTAGCGGCTTGAGGCAGTTCTTC.

This clonotype has more than one count but fewer than ten. J is TRBJ2-4 and V is TRBV7-9; 8 bases are a match to TRBD1. The trim removed 1 base at V and 1 base at J, leaving 3 bases unmatched. The CDR3 is made up of 16 amino acids. Germline CDR1 and CDR2: SEHNR and FQNEAQ (reference sequence). CDR3: CASSLESGGAKNIQYF. Written as DNA, the CDR3 is TGTGCCAGCAGCTTAGAATCAGGGGGCGCCAAAAACATTCAGTACTTC.

V and J are TRBV29-1 and TRBJ2-6; D not resolved. The CDR3 totals 14 residues. The V end lost 6 bases, the J end lost 0 bases, and 9 bases lay between the germline ends. Germline V gene lookup returns CDR1 SQVTM and CDR2 ANQGSEA. The CDR3 spells CSVLYVSGANVLTF. Written as DNA, the CDR3 is TGCAGCGTGTTATATGTCTCTGGGGCCAACGTCCTGACTTTC.

This clonotype was seen a handful of times. This chain joins TRBV19 and TRBJ1-5; 10 bases agree with TRBD1. V lost 5 bases and J lost 3; bases outside the gene matches: 7. CDR3 length equals 16 residues. The V gene's germline CDR1 is LNHDA and CDR2 SQIVND (reference sequence). This CDR3 is CASSWTGGINNQPQHF. CDR3 nucleotides: TGTGCCAGTAGTTGGACAGGGGGAATAAACAATCAGCCCCAGCATTTT.

This clonotype was counted between two and nine times. One end of the junction does not line up with germline, which may come from a read error. The chain joins TRBV28 to TRBJ1-1; D remains ambiguous. This CDR3 has 12 residues. Germline CDR1 reads MDHEN; CDR2 reads SYDVKM. CDR3 residues: CASGLTETVAFF. The CDR3 nucleotides read TGTGCCAGCGGACTCACTGAAACTGTAGCTTTCTTT.

This clonotype was picked up a small number of times. This chain joins TRBV7-2 and TRBJ1-3; 8 bases line up with TRBD1. This CDR3 contains 17 residues. Germline values: CDR1 SGHTA, CDR2 FQGNSA. V shed 4 bases, J shed 4 bases, and the junction held 12 bases outside the gene matches. In nucleotides, the CDR3 is TGTGCCAGCAGCTCTAGAGGTGGACAGGGAAGCGGAAACACCATATATTTT. It codes for CASSSRGGQGSGNTIYF. Full variable domain (missing parts from reference TRBV7-2 and TRBJ1-3): GAGVSQSPSNKVTEKGKDVELRCDPISGHTALYWYRQSLGQGLEFLIYFQGNSAPDKSGLPSDRFSAERTGGSVSTLTIQRTQQEDSAVYLCASSSRGGQGSGNTIYFGEGSWLTVV.

Ten or more counts support this clonotype. The rearrangement joins TRBV6-5 to TRBJ2-7; D is perhaps TRBD1 (6 bases). CDR1 and CDR2 (germline): MNHEY, SVGAGI. Trimming stripped 0 bases from V and 5 bases from J, with 11 bases between. This CDR3 is built from 14 residues. The DNA for the CDR3 is TGTGCCAGCAGTTACTCCACTCACAGGGACGAGCAGTACTTC. Translation gives CASSYSTHRDEQYF.

This clonotype was recorded many times. The chain joins TRBV12-3 or TRBV12-4 to TRBJ2-2; maybe TRBD2 (6 bases). CDR3 length equals 14 residues. V lost 5 bases to trimming and J lost 2 bases, with 9 bases between them. The DNA for the CDR3 is TGTGCCAGCAGTCGCGGGGTTAACACCGGGGAGCTGTTTTTT. Protein sequence: CASSRGVNTGELFF.

Only a few counts were recorded for this clonotype. This chain uses TRBV15 with TRBJ2-7, with D possibly called TRBD1 or TRBD2 (5 bases each). Germline V gene data show CDR1 as LNHNV and CDR2 as YYDKDF (reference sequence). This CDR3 spans 15 amino acids. The ends were cut back, 3 bases at V and 0 bases at J, with 12 bases in the middle. CDR3 amino acids: CATSSPGTFSYEQYF. The CDR3 nucleotides are TGTGCCACCAGCAGTCCCGGGACGTTCTCCTACGAGCAGTACTTC. Full variable domain (outside the CDR3, taken from reference TRBV15 and TRBJ2-7): DAMVIQNPRYQVTQFGKPVTLSCSQTLNHNVMYWYQQKSSQAPKLLFHYYDKDFNNEADTPDNFQSRRPNTSFCFLDIRSPGLGDTAMYLCATSSPGTFSYEQYFGPGTRLTVT.

This clonotype occurred a few times. Its ends do not fully match the called genes, so a read error is possible. V usage is TRBV18 and J usage is TRBJ2-6; TRBD1 matches at 8 bases. There are 16 residues in the CDR3. Germline V CDR1 and CDR2: KGHSH, LQKENI. The CDR3 DNA sequence: TGTGCCAGCACAGAGCAGGGGGCATCTGGAGCCAACGTCCTGACTTTC. Its protein is CASTEQGASGANVLTF.

This chain connects TRBV28 to TRBJ2-6; no clear D. The V and J ends lost 5 bases and 1 base respectively, with 12 bases between them. This CDR3 has 16 amino acids. The V gene's germline CDR1 is MDHEN and CDR2 SYDVKM. The DNA of the CDR3 is TGTGCCAGCAGTCCGACCCCTAGATCTGGGGCCAACGTCCTGACTTTC. Residues: CASSPTPRSGANVLTF.

This clonotype was seen ten or more times. The V and J genes are TRBV6-2 or TRBV6-3 and TRBJ2-2, with D unresolved. V was trimmed by 0 bases and J by 4 bases, leaving 3 bases between them. There are 13 residues in the CDR3. The germline V gene has CDR1 MNHEY and CDR2 SVGEGT. Here the CDR3 DNA reads TGTGCCAGCAGTTACTCGGGCACCGGGGAGCTGTTTTTT. Residues: CASSYSGTGELFF.

This clonotype occurred a few times. The chain is built from TRBV12-5 and TRBJ2-7; weak D call: TRBD1 (6 bases). V dropped 4 bases and J dropped 7 bases, with 11 bases sitting between them. The CDR3 has 12 residues. Germline CDR1 LGHNT, CDR2 FRNRAP. The CDR3 coding sequence is TGTGCTAGTGGTTCAGGGGTGGGAGAGCAGTACTTC. Translating gives CASGSGVGEQYF.

The rearrangement links TRBV5-1 to TRBJ2-1, with D possibly matching TRBD1 (6 bases). The CDR3 covers 15 residues. CDR1 and CDR2 (germline): SGHRS, YFSETQ. Trimming left V 1 base short and J 4 bases short, with 12 bases between. Here the CDR3 reads CASSLLTGLYNEQFF. CDR3 nucleotide sequence: TGCGCCAGCAGCTTGCTAACAGGGTTATACAATGAGCAGTTCTTC.

This clonotype was recorded at least ten times. The J gene is TRBJ1-2, the V gene TRBV28; D is undetermined. Germline V lookup: CDR1 MDHEN, CDR2 SYDVKM. The ends were cut back, 4 bases at V and 7 bases at J, with 16 bases in the middle. The CDR3 contains 14 residues. The DNA of the CDR3 is TGTGCCAGCAGTTGGGGAGGTGAAGCTGTTGGCTACACCTTC. Encoded protein: CASSWGGEAVGYTF.

Of note for this clonotype: A much larger clone lies a single base off, so this may be a read error. V gene TRBV12-3 or TRBV12-4 combines with J gene TRBJ2-4; the D call may be TRBD1 or TRBD2 (6 bases each). This CDR3 has 15 residues. The CDR3 DNA reads TGTGCCAGCAGTCCAGAGGGGGGAGCCAAAAACATTCGGTACTTC. It codes for CASSPEGGAKNIRYF.

This clonotype was seen a few times. The chain carries TRBV5-1 and TRBJ2-3; 8 bases agree with TRBD1. The CDR3 extends over 18 amino acids. Germline CDR1 and CDR2: SGHRS and YFSETQ. With V trimmed by 4 bases and J by 0 bases, 13 bases remained unmatched. The CDR3 nucleotides are TGCGCCAGCAGCGTTTGGTCAAACAGGGGGATTAGCACAGATACGCAGTATTTT. Residues: CASSVWSNRGISTDTQYF.

In its sample, this clonotype was seen many times. The CDR3 DNA sequence: TGTGCCAGCAGGGACAAATACTATTCCAATCAGCCCCAGCATTTT. It translates to CASRDKYYSNQPQHF. The chain couples TRBV6-1 to TRBJ1-5, with D maybe TRBD1 (5 bases). V lost 6 bases and J lost 3, with 15 bases in between. This CDR3 has 15 residues. Looked up from germline, CDR1 is MNHNS and CDR2 is SASEGT.

This clonotype appeared a few times. The chain carries TRBV20-1 and TRBJ2-3; possibly TRBD1 or TRBD2 for D (6 bases each). CDR3 length: 14 amino acids. The V end lost 5 bases, the J end lost 6 bases, and 18 bases lay between the germline ends. Germline CDR1 is DFQATT and CDR2 is SNEGSKA (reference sequence). CDR3 residues: CSAGGEGGSDTQYF. CDR3 bases: TGCAGTGCTGGGGGCGAGGGGGGATCTGATACGCAGTATTTT.

This clonotype showed up just a few times. The chain is built from TRBV6-5 and TRBJ2-7; 10 bases fit TRBD2. The CDR3 sequence is 17 residues long. Trimming at V came to 4 bases and at J to 5 bases, leaving 14 bases not matched to a gene. Germline V gene sequence: CDR1 MNHEY, CDR2 SVGAGI. CDR3 sequence reads: CASSLGASGSFRNEQYF. The CDR3 nucleotides are TGTGCCAGCAGTTTGGGGGCTAGCGGGAGTTTTAGGAACGAGCAGTACTTC.

The chain couples TRBV6-1 to TRBJ1-6; possible D gene TRBD1, 5 bases. CDR3 length: 15 residues. Trimming took 5 bases from V and 1 from J, leaving 9 bases between them. Germline values: CDR1 MNHNS, CDR2 SASEGT. The CDR3 is CASSPGQSYNSPLHF. CDR3 coding DNA: TGTGCCAGCAGTCCCGGACAATCCTATAATTCACCCCTCCACTTT.

The chain recombines TRBV4-1 with TRBJ1-2; D remains ambiguous. Trimming removed 1 base from V and 8 bases from J, with 8 bases in between. The CDR3 sequence is 12 residues long. Germline V CDR1 and CDR2: MGHRA, YSYEKL. This CDR3 is CASSQGTTGYTF. The CDR3 DNA is TGCGCCAGCAGCCAAGGGACGACCGGCTACACCTTC.

The chain combines TRBV6-1 with TRBJ1-2, with 7 bases that match TRBD1. V dropped 9 bases and J dropped 9; count of bases not matched to a gene: 7. The CDR3 runs to 11 residues. The germline gives CDR1 MNHNS, CDR2 SASEGT. The CDR3 DNA reads as TGTGCCAGTAAGCGGGACAGCCGCTACACCTTC. Its protein product is CASKRDSRYTF.

The J gene is TRBJ2-2, the V gene TRBV5-1; D perhaps matches TRBD1 (6 bases). Germline V lookup: CDR1 SGHRS, CDR2 YFSETQ. The ends were cut back, 0 bases at V and 6 bases at J, with 12 bases in the middle. The CDR3 covers 15 residues. The DNA of the CDR3 is TGCGCCAGCAGCTTGGAACAGGGTTATGCCGGGGAGCTGTTTTTT. Protein: CASSLEQGYAGELFF.